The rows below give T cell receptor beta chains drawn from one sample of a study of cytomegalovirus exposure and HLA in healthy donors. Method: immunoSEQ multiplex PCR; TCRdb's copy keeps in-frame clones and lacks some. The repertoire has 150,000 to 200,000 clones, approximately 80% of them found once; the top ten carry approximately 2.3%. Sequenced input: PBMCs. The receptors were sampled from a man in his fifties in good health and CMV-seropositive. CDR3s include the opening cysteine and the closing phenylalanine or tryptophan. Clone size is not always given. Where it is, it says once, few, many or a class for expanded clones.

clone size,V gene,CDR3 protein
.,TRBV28,CASSLGRGPGNTIYF
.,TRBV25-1,CASSQEGYYGYTF
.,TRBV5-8,CASSFGTGDATDTQYF
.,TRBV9,CASSSSPDRGRPLHF
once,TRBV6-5,CASTDTNTGELFF
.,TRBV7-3,CASSLDPSGSYNEQFF
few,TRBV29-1,CSVERWTSGNYEQYF
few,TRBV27,CASSLATGIWGSSSYNSPLHF
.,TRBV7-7,CASSSQDRGEQYF
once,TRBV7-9,CASSFVGQDEKLFF
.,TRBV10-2,CASSEGSGGETQYF
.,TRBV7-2,CASSLVGGSGTEAFF
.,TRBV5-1,CASSLGNDYLSNEQFF
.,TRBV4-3,CASSQEAPSGGETQYF
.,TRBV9,CASSAGTGPYNSPLHF
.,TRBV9,CASSVADSRSTDTQYF
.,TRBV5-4,CASSLLGRGGYTF
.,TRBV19,CASSMDRSGTGELFF
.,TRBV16,CASSLLDRGNTIYF
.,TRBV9,CASSVGTGVYQPQHF